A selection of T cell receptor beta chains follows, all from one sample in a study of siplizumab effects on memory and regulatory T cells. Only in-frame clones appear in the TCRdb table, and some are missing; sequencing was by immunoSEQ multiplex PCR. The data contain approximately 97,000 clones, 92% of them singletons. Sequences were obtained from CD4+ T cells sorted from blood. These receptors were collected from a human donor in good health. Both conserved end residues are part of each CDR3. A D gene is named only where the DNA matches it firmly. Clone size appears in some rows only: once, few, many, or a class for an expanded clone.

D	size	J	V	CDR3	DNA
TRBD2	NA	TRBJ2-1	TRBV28	CAIGTWRLAAGNEQFF	TGTGCCATCGGGACCTGGAGACTAGCTGCGGGGAATGAGCAGTTCTTC
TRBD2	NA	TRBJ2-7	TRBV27	CASGGLAGNSYEQYF	TGTGCCAGCGGGGGACTAGCGGGCAACTCCTACGAGCAGTACTTC
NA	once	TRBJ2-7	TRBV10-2	CASMGGVGYEQYF	TGCGCCAGCATGGGGGGAGTAGGCTACGAGCAGTACTTC
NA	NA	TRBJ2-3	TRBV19	CASRGQLGWERTDTQYF	TGTGCCAGTAGAGGACAATTAGGCTGGGAACGCACAGATACGCAGTATTTT
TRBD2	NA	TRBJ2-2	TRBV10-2	CASRGLGDGRGELFF	TGCGCCAGCAGAGGACTAGGAGATGGGCGCGGGGAGCTGTTTTTT
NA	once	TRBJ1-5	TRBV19	CASSVGTLSNQPQHF	TGTGCCAGTAGTGTCGGGACCCTTAGCAATCAGCCCCAGCATTTT
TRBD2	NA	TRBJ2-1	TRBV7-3	CASSLGLAGAEEQFF	TGTGCCAGCAGCTTAGGCTTAGCGGGAGCAGAGGAGCAGTTCTTC
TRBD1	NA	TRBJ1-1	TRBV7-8	CASSLVTPDRRRIKAFF	TGTGCCAGCAGCTTAGTCACCCCGGACAGGCGAAGAATCAAAGCTTTCTTT
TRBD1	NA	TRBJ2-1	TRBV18	CASSGQGRVNEQFF	TGTGCCAGCTCGGGACAGGGGCGGGTCAATGAGCAGTTCTTC
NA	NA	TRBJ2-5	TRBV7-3	CASSLTGAWGETQYF	TGTGCCAGCAGCTTAACGGGGGCATGGGGAGAGACCCAGTACTTC
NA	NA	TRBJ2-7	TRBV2	CASSGAYEQYF	TGTGCCAGCAGTGGAGCTTACGAGCAGTACTTC
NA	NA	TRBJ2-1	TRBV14	CASSQPSGNEQFF	TGTGCCAGCAGCCAACCCTCGGGAAATGAGCAGTTCTTC
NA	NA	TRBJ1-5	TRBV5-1	CASSLDIYDEGERGNQPQHF	TGCGCCAGCAGCTTGGATATTTACGACGAAGGGGAGAGGGGCAATCAGCCCCAGCATTTT
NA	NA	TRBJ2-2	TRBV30	CAWSIGVLRDGELFF	TGTGCCTGGAGTATCGGGGTGCTTCGTGACGGGGAGCTGTTTTTT
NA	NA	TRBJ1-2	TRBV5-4	CASSLASNYGYTF	TGTGCCAGCAGCTTGGCGTCTAACTATGGCTACACCTTC
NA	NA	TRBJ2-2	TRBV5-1	CASSFLGANTGELFF	TGCGCCAGCAGCTTCTTGGGGGCGAACACCGGGGAGCTGTTTTTT
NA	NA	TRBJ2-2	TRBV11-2	CASSFDSGHFTGELFF	TGTGCCAGCAGCTTCGACTCGGGACACTTTACCGGGGAGCTGTTTTTT
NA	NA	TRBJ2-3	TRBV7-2	CASSLGAASKADTQYF	TGTGCCAGCAGCTTAGGGGCCGCATCCAAGGCAGATACGCAGTATTTT
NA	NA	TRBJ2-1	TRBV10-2	CASSVRQTGGDKREVYNEQFF	TGCGCCAGCAGTGTCCGGCAGACAGGGGGCGATAAGCGGGAGGTCTACAATGAGCAGTTCTTC
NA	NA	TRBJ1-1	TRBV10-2	CASPDGVPTEAFF	TGCGCCAGCCCCGATGGGGTTCCAACTGAAGCTTTCTTT
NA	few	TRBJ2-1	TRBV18	CASSRGSGGISYNEQFF	TGTGCCAGCTCAAGAGGGAGCGGAGGGATCTCCTACAATGAGCAGTTCTTC
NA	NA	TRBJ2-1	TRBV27	CASRRREYEQFF	TGTGCCAGCAGACGACGGGAGTATGAGCAGTTCTTC
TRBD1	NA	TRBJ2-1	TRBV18	CASSAGGDEQFF	TGTGCCAGCTCAGCAGGGGGAGATGAGCAGTTCTTC
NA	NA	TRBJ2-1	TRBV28	CASSFGFEQFF	TGTGCCAGCAGTTTTGGATTTGAGCAGTTCTTC
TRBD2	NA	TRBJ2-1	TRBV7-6	CASSLKGGRDNEQFF	TGTGCCAGCAGCTTAAAAGGCGGGAGGGACAATGAGCAGTTCTTC
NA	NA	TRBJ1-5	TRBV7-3	CASSLIRGEPQHF	TGTGCCAGCAGCCTAATTCGGGGTGAGCCCCAGCATTTT
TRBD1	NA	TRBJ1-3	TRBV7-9	CASSLQGAGNTIYF	TGTGCCAGCAGCTTACAGGGGGCTGGAAACACCATATATTTT
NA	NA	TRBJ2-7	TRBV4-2	CASSQVTGVGYEQYF	TGTGCCAGCAGCCAAGTAACGGGAGTGGGGTACGAGCAGTACTTC
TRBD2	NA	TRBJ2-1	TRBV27	CASRLLAGWSYNEQFF	TGTGCCAGCAGACTACTAGCGGGCTGGTCCTACAATGAGCAGTTCTTC
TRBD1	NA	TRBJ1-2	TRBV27	CASSLGDRAWGYTF	TGTGCCAGCAGTTTGGGTGACAGGGCCTGGGGCTACACCTTC
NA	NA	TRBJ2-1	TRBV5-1	CASSLTTGEQFF	TGCGCCAGCAGCCTTACGACGGGTGAGCAGTTCTTC
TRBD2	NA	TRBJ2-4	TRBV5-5	CASRTTSGRTNIQYF	TGTGCCAGCAGAACGACTAGCGGGAGGACAAACATTCAGTACTTC
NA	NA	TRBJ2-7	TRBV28	CASSLNLRGLLNGEQYF	TGTGCCAGCAGTTTAAATTTAAGGGGACTCCTTAATGGAGAGCAGTACTTC
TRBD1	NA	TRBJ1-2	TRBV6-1	CASSSRDRVYGYTF	TGTGCCAGCAGCAGCCGGGACAGAGTCTATGGCTACACCTTC
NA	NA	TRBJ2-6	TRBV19	CASSNARSGANVLTF	TGTGCCAGTAGTAATGCCCGCTCTGGGGCCAACGTCCTGACTTTC
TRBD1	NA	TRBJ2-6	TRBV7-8	CASSSSDRIGTGANVLTF	TGTGCCAGCAGCTCGTCGGACAGGATAGGTACGGGGGCCAACGTCCTGACTTTC
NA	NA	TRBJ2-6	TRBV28	CASSFFVEGDLLGANVLTF	TGTGCCAGCAGTTTTTTTGTGGAGGGGGACCTTTTAGGGGCCAACGTCCTGACTTTC
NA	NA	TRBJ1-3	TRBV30	CAWSVGGASDTIYF	TGTGCCTGGAGTGTAGGGGGGGCTTCGGACACCATATATTTT
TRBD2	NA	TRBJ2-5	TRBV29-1	CSVGTSVTETQYF	TGCAGCGTGGGGACTAGCGTAACAGAGACCCAGTACTTC
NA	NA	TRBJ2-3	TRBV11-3	CASSQELGTDTQYF	TGTGCCAGCAGCCAGGAGTTGGGCACAGATACGCAGTATTTT
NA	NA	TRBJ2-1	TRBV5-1	CASSQVSFSSYNEQFF	TGCGCCAGCAGCCAAGTAAGCTTCAGCTCCTACAATGAGCAGTTCTTC
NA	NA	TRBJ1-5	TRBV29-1	CSVSLGGTPNQPQHF	TGCAGCGTATCGCTGGGCGGGACACCCAATCAGCCCCAGCATTTT
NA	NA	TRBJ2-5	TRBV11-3	CASSLDFSETQYF	TGTGCCAGCAGCTTAGACTTTTCTGAGACCCAGTACTTC
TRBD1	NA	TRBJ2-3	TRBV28	CASSEPGQGGSDTQYF	TGTGCCAGCAGCGAACCGGGACAGGGAGGATCAGATACGCAGTATTTT
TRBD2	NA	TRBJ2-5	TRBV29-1	CSALSRLAGVVGIETQYF	TGCAGCGCCTTGAGTCGGCTAGCGGGAGTAGTAGGTATAGAGACCCAGTACTTC